This T cell receptor (beta chain) was sequenced during a study of primary melanoma T cells and metastatic recurrence (dated by TCRdb to the early 2020s). Study-level background: A total of about 200 primary melanomas made up the cohort, all of stage T2 to T4 and more than 1 mm thick. Whether T-cell fraction and T-cell repertoire clonality in primary melanoma tumors predicted patient outcome was tested in the study. The T-cell fraction measured by TCR beta sequencing was compared against progression-free survival as the clinical outcome. The sequencing-derived T-cell fraction was compared with histopathological grading of tumor-infiltrating lymphocytes.

Per the germline V gene, SQVTM is the CDR1 and ANQGSEA is the CDR2. The CDR3 covers 14 residues, taking in both the cysteine and the phenylalanine. Just CDR3 DNA is preserved here, 42 bases in frame from base 1. What the study reported, not specific to this receptor: The authors framed an effective T-cell-mediated antitumor response in primary melanoma only as a suggestion, not a demonstrated mechanism. Compared with adding any other histopathological variable to tumor thickness, adding T-cell fraction reportedly produced a bigger improvement in progression-free survival prediction. The tumor T-cell fraction reportedly predicted progression-free survival independently of thickness, ulceration, mitotic rate and age. Regardless of nodal disease, mitotic rate or ulceration status, a T-cell fraction above 20% appeared to be protective.

Each patient's primary melanoma had been surgically resected and was viewed as potentially curable, though still at risk of metastatic recurrence. Note on this clone: The target of this receptor is not known. Base qualities are not at hand, and no much larger clone is one base apart.

Library prep was done by the immunoSEQ multiplex PCR assay. High-throughput sequencing of the T-cell receptor beta chain was performed on primary melanoma tumor tissue. The study's own analysis went as follows. The repertoire analyses covered TCRB CDR3 sharing between samples and the distribution of insertions and deletions. A gradient-boosted model ranked how well the T-cell fraction predicted outcome compared with histopathological variables. The immuneACCESS repertoire file appears here via TCRdb, limited to in-frame rearrangements. These files lack a portion of the clones; in checked studies, under half of the deficit traces to unresolved V genes, and the cause of the others is not known. V and J calls and clone size follow that table, whereas D and trimming were derived from the DNA. Present in this sample are over 750 clones, approximately 81% of which were seen just once. Clones ranked in the top ten supply approximately 8.2% of the sample.

The V and J genes are TRBV29-1 and TRBJ2-5, with the D assignment possibly TRBD1 or TRBD2, given 5 matching bases for each. The J call may be mistaken, given a closer DNA end match to TRBJ2-7. The specimen sequenced was melanoma tumor tissue. The receptor's source is a human donor with melanoma. CDR3 loop: CSVDRDGRSYEQYF. The sequenced DNA is TGCAGCGTCGACCGGGACGGCAGATCCTACGAGCAGTACTTC.